Only a few counts were recorded for the clone carrying this T cell receptor (beta chain). Antigen unknown. Looked up from germline, CDR1 is SQVTM and CDR2 is ANQGSEA. The CDR3 totals 13 residues. The V end lost 3 bases, the J end lost 9 bases, and 15 bases lay between the germline ends. Amplification used 60 Vbeta primers and 13 Jbeta primers. Assay used: immunoSEQ multiplex PCR; TCRdb lists only in-frame clones, some missing. The data contain 150,000 to 200,000 clones, 9.5% to 15% of them singletons. These data come from a study of cytomegalovirus exposure and HLA in healthy donors. Findings of the study overall: Another analysis was done later, and it associated around 15,000 TCR beta sequences with HLA alleles at 0.05 false discovery rate.

Donors likely had unrecorded immune exposures despite being nominally healthy when sampled. Sequencing was done on a sample of PBMCs. The chain is built from TRBV29-1 and TRBJ2-1; D is uncertain. The receptor's source is a man in his fifties or sixties in good health and CMV-seropositive. The chain's CDR3 is CSVDDSWRGEQFF. The CDR3 DNA follows: TGCAGCGTTGACGATTCCTGGAGAGGTGAGCAGTTCTTC.